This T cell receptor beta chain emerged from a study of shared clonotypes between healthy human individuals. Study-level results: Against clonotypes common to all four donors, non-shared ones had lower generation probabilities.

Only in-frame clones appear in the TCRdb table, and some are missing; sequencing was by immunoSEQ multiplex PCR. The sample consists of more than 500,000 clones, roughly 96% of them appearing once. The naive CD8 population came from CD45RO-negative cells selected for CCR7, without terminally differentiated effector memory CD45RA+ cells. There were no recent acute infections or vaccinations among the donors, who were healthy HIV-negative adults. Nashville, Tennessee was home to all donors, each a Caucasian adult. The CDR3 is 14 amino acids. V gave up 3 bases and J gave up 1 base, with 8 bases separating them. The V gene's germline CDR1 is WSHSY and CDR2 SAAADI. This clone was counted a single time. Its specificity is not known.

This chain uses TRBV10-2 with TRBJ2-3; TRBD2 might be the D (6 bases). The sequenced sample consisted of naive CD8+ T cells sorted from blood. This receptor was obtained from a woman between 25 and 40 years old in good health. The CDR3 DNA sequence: TGCGCCAGCAGTGATCCTAGCGGCACAGATACGCAGTATTTT. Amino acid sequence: CASSDPSGTDTQYF.